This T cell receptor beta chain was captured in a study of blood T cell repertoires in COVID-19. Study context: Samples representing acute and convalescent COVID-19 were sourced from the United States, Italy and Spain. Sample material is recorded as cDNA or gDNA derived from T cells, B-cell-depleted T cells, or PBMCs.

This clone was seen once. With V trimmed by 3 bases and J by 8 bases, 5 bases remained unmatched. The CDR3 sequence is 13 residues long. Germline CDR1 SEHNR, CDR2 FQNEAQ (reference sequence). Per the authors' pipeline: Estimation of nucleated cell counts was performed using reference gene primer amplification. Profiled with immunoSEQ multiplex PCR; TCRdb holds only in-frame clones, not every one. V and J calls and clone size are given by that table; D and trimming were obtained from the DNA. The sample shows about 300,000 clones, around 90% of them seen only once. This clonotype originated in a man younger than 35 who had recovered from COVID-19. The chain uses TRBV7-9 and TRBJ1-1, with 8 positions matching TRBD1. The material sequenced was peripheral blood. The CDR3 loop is CASSFGQGREAFF. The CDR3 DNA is TGTGCCAGCAGCTTCGGACAGGGAAGGGAAGCTTTCTTT.